The 31 T cell receptor beta chains listed next were all sequenced from one sample in a study of T cell changes during pregnancy in multiple sclerosis. Profiled with immunoSEQ multiplex PCR; TCRdb holds only in-frame clones, not every one. The table shows 59,000 or so clones, with approximately 90% occurring only once. The material sequenced was peripheral blood, taken in the third trimester of pregnancy. The receptors originated from a female donor in good health, enrolled as a control in a pregnancy study.

A note on this clone: Its ends do not fully match the called genes, so a read error is possible. This rearrangement joins TRBV2 to TRBJ2-5; 7 bases agree with TRBD2. Germline CDR1 SNHLY, CDR2 FYNNEI. The CDR3 runs to 15 residues. CDR3 protein: CADAPGRGNQETQYF. The CDR3 bases are TGCGCCGATGCTCCGGGGCGGGGGAATCAAGAGACCCAGTACTTC.

The chain couples TRBV6-6 to TRBJ1-2; D possibly corresponds to TRBD1 (5 bases). From germline, CDR1 is MNHNY and CDR2 SVGAGI (reference sequence). The CDR3 loop spans 14 amino acids. Trimming removed 0 bases at V and 2 bases at J, with 7 bases between. CDR3 sequence reads: CASSYSSGNYGYTF. CDR3 coding DNA: TGTGCCAGCAGTTACTCGTCAGGGAACTATGGCTACACCTTC.

The rearrangement links TRBV6-5 to TRBJ2-7; 8 positions match TRBD2. In germline, CDR1 is MNHEY, CDR2 SVGAGI. The CDR3 is 14 residues long. V trimming: 2 bases; J trimming: 6 bases; junction bases outside the gene matches: 6. The CDR3 region is CASSYGRRGGEQYF. The CDR3 DNA is TGTGCCAGCAGTTACGGCCGTCGGGGGGGCGAGCAGTACTTC.

This clone was detected only once. The chain carries TRBV2 and TRBJ1-5, with 8 bases matching TRBD1. The CDR3 extends over 15 amino acids. The junction had 10 bases not matched to a gene; V was cut back by 6 bases and J by 6 bases. Germline V CDR1 and CDR2: SNHLY, FYNNEI. CDR3 residues: CASRDRGSHGQPQHF. The CDR3 nucleotides are TGTGCCAGCAGAGACAGGGGTTCGCACGGTCAGCCCCAGCATTTT.

The chain carries TRBV7-2 and TRBJ2-7; 12 bases agree with TRBD2. The CDR3 consists of 15 residues. With V trimmed by 5 bases and J by 7 bases, 9 bases remained unmatched. Germline lookup yields CDR1 SGHTA and CDR2 FQGNSA. In DNA form, the CDR3 reads TGTGCCAGCAGCCTCCGACTAGCGGGGGCGGGGGAGCAGTACTTC. This codes for CASSLRLAGAGEQYF.

This clone was seen at least ten times. The rearrangement links TRBV7-3 to TRBJ2-1, with 9 bases aligning to TRBD1. The CDR3 loop spans 14 amino acids. Germline trimming cut 3 bases from V and 7 bases from J; bases unmatched to any gene: 4. Germline CDR1 and CDR2: SGHTA and FQGTGA. For the CDR3, the DNA is TGTGCCAGCAGCTTTCTCGGACAGGGGAATGAGCAGTTCTTC. Protein product: CASSFLGQGNEQFF.

J is TRBJ1-1 and V is TRBV6-5; 7 bases match TRBD1. With 4 bases clipped from V and 2 bases from J, the junction kept 7 bases outside the gene matches. The CDR3 extends over 15 amino acids. Germline loops: CDR1 MNHEY, CDR2 SVGAGI. The CDR3 region is CASSFTTGVNTEAFF. CDR3 sequence (DNA): TGTGCCAGCAGTTTCACAACAGGGGTCAACACTGAAGCTTTCTTT.

The chain carries TRBV19 and TRBJ1-3, with 11 positions matching TRBD1. Trimming at V came to 5 bases and at J to 2 bases, leaving 2 bases not matched to a gene. Germline V CDR1 and CDR2: LNHDA, SQIVND (reference sequence). This CDR3 region has 15 residues. CDR3 DNA sequence: TGTGCCAGTAGTGTGGACAGGGGGCCTGGAAACACCATATATTTT. Translation: CASSVDRGPGNTIYF.

This chain connects TRBV15 to TRBJ2-1; 10 bases fit TRBD2. Germline loops: CDR1 LNHNV, CDR2 YYDKDF (reference sequence). The CDR3 has 18 residues. J lost 6 bases, V lost 0 bases, and 11 bases had no gene match. This CDR3 is CATSRDPSGGAVRNEQFF. The DNA for the CDR3 is TGTGCCACCAGCAGAGATCCCAGCGGGGGGGCCGTCCGCAATGAGCAGTTCTTC.

The rearrangement uses TRBV18 and TRBJ2-6, with 10 nucleotides matching TRBD2. J was trimmed by 2 bases and V by 2 bases; bases with no gene match: 3. There are 17 residues in the CDR3. Germline V gene sequence: CDR1 KGHSH, CDR2 LQKENI. The CDR3 DNA reads TGTGCCAGCTCACCAGCTAGCGGGGGAGCTGGGGCCAACGTCCTGACTTTC. This translates into CASSPASGGAGANVLTF.

As to this clone: Other DNA sequences within the sample encode an identical CDR3. V is TRBV6-5 and J is TRBJ1-4, with a tentative D call TRBD1 (5 bases). From germline, CDR1 is MNHEY and CDR2 SVGAGI. The V end was cut by 6 bases, the J end by 8 bases, with 10 bases between. The CDR3 sequence is 12 residues long. The CDR3, as DNA: TGTGCCAGCAGGCAGGGTAGAGAAAAACTGTTTTTT. Amino acid sequence: CASRQGREKLFF.

The chain couples TRBV6-5 to TRBJ2-1; D perhaps matches TRBD1 (5 bases). The germline V gene has CDR1 MNHEY and CDR2 SVGAGI. Trimming took off 2 bases at V and 4 bases at J, with 12 bases between the two ends. The CDR3 consists of 15 residues. The CDR3 sequence is CASSYGASLYNEQFF. The CDR3 DNA follows: TGTGCCAGCAGTTACGGGGCCTCATTGTACAATGAGCAGTTCTTC.

This clone was recorded a few times. The chain combines TRBV6-1 with TRBJ1-1; D not resolved. The CDR3 has 13 residues. Between the trimmed V and J ends, which lost 6 bases and 1 base, there was a span of 9 bases. Germline CDR1 reads MNHNS; CDR2 reads SASEGT. The CDR3 DNA follows: TGTGCCAGCAGCGAACAGAAGAACACTGAAGCTTTCTTT. Protein product: CASSEQKNTEAFF.

This clone showed up just once. CDR3 nucleotides: TGTGCCAGCTCGCCAGGACAGGGCCCTCTACAGCAGTACTTC. This gives the protein CASSPGQGPLQQYF. This rearrangement joins TRBV18 to TRBJ2-7; 8 nucleotides line up with TRBD1. Germline V lookup: CDR1 KGHSH, CDR2 LQKENI. Germline trimming cut 6 bases from V and 8 bases from J; bases unmatched to any gene: 12. The CDR3 length is 14 residues.

V and J are TRBV7-3 and TRBJ2-1; TRBD2 is a possible D gene (6 bases). The CDR3 loop spans 15 amino acids. The V gene lost 5 bases and the J gene lost 0 bases, with 11 bases spanning the gap. Germline V gene lookup returns CDR1 SGHTA and CDR2 FQGTGA. Here the CDR3 reads CASSASSASYNEQFF. CDR3 nucleotides: TGTGCCAGCAGCGCCTCTAGCGCCTCCTACAATGAGCAGTTCTTC.

This clone was observed a single time. The CDR3 loop reads CASSDNSYNEQFF. CDR3 in DNA: TGTGCCAGCAGTGACAACAGTTACAATGAGCAGTTCTTC. J is TRBJ2-1 and V is TRBV6-4; D unclear. V was shortened by 2 bases and J by 4 bases, with 6 bases between the two germline ends. This CDR3 region has 13 residues. Per the germline V gene, CDR1 is MRHNA and CDR2 is SNTAGT.

V usage is TRBV6-1 and J usage is TRBJ2-5; 9 nucleotides agree with TRBD1. With 4 bases clipped from V and 3 bases from J, the junction kept 0 bases outside the gene matches. Germline loops: CDR1 MNHNS, CDR2 SASEGT. The CDR3 extends over 13 amino acids. The CDR3 reads CASSGTGEETQYF. CDR3 in DNA: TGTGCCAGCAGTGGGACAGGGGAAGAGACCCAGTACTTC.

V and J are TRBV28 and TRBJ2-1; TRBD2 matches at 7 bases. V lost 3 bases and J lost 10; bases outside the gene matches: 6. The germline V gene has CDR1 MDHEN and CDR2 SYDVKM. The CDR3 length is 13 residues. The DNA for the CDR3 is TGTGCCAGCAGTTTGGACACTAGCGAAGAGCAGTTCTTC. This translates into CASSLDTSEEQFF.

The CDR3 is CASSQERVGQGGRIYEQYF. DNA of the CDR3: TGTGCCAGCAGCCAAGAGAGGGTGGGACAGGGAGGACGGATATACGAGCAGTACTTC. This chain uses TRBV14 with TRBJ2-7, with 9 nucleotides matching TRBD1. The CDR3 contains 19 residues. The J segment lost 4 bases and the V segment lost 0 bases, leaving 16 bases of the junction unmatched. CDR1 SGHDN and CDR2 FVKESK come from the germline V gene.

The rearrangement links TRBV7-3 to TRBJ2-2, with D hard to call. Germline loops: CDR1 SGHTA, CDR2 FQGTGA. This CDR3 is built from 13 residues. Trimming removed 5 bases at V and 7 bases at J, with 11 bases between. The CDR3 is CASSPDNGGELFF. The DNA of the CDR3 is TGTGCCAGCAGCCCTGACAATGGCGGGGAGCTGTTTTTT.

The chain couples TRBV15 to TRBJ2-1; TRBD2 is a possible D gene (5 bases). The germline V gene encodes CDR1 LNHNV and CDR2 YYDKDF (reference sequence). Trimming pared 5 bases from V and 8 bases from J, leaving 16 bases between. The CDR3 has 14 amino acids. DNA of the CDR3: TGTGCCACCAGCGAGGGAGATTTAAGGCATGAGCAGTTCTTC. Translated: CATSEGDLRHEQFF.

This clone was seen only a few times. V is TRBV7-9 and J is TRBJ1-2, with a tentative D call TRBD1 (6 bases). Trimming took off 5 bases at V and 2 bases at J, with 12 bases between the two ends. The length of the CDR3 is 14 residues. In germline, CDR1 is SEHNR, CDR2 FQNEAQ (reference sequence). The CDR3 here is CASSPRGGNYGYTF. DNA for the CDR3: TGTGCCAGCAGCCCACGGGGGGGCAACTATGGCTACACCTTC.

V usage is TRBV7-2 and J usage is TRBJ2-4, with D unresolved. CDR1 is SGHTA, CDR2 FQGNSA, per germline. V lost 2 bases, J lost 7 bases, and 6 bases lay in between. CDR3 length equals 12 residues. CDR3 nucleotides: TGTGCCAGCAGCTTAATCGGGAACATTCAGTACTTC. Protein sequence: CASSLIGNIQYF.

V and J are TRBV9 and TRBJ2-7, with D possibly TRBD1 on 5 matching bases. This CDR3 spans 13 amino acids. Trimming shortened V by 0 bases and J by 8 bases, and 12 bases separated the two germline ends. The germline gives CDR1 SGDLS, CDR2 YYNGEE. The CDR3 coding sequence is TGTGCCAGCAGCGTAGCAGGGATGGGGCAGCAGTACTTC. It is translated as CASSVAGMGQQYF.

The rearrangement links TRBV14 to TRBJ2-7, with D perhaps matching TRBD2 (5 bases). The germline V gene has CDR1 SGHDN and CDR2 FVKESK. V was trimmed by 4 bases and J by 5 bases, leaving 18 bases between them. The length of the CDR3 is 15 residues. The chain's CDR3 is CASSPDFGVRNEQYF. In nucleotides, the CDR3 is TGTGCCAGCAGCCCAGATTTCGGGGTGAGGAACGAGCAGTACTTC.

J is TRBJ2-2 and V is TRBV27; 9 nucleotides line up with TRBD1. The CDR3 length is 14 residues. CDR1 and CDR2 (germline): MNHEY, SMNVEV (reference sequence). After removal of 3 bases from V and 4 bases from J, the junction contained 0 bases not matched to a gene. CDR3 residues: CASSLDRGTGELFF. In DNA, the CDR3 is TGTGCCAGCAGTTTGGACAGGGGCACCGGGGAGCTGTTTTTT.

The rearrangement links TRBV7-2 to TRBJ2-5, with TRBD1 matching 8 bases. Germline trimming cut 8 bases from V and 2 bases from J; bases unmatched to any gene: 4. CDR1 is SGHTA and CDR2 is FQGNSA in the germline V gene. This CDR3 region has 13 residues. The CDR3 sequence is CASVRDRQETQYF. Here the CDR3 DNA reads TGTGCCAGCGTGCGGGACAGGCAAGAGACCCAGTACTTC.

This rearrangement joins TRBV18 to TRBJ1-2; 8 nucleotides agree with TRBD1. This CDR3 comprises 14 residues. CDR1 and CDR2 from the germline V gene are KGHSH and LQKENI. The V segment lost 3 bases and the J segment 3 bases; nucleotides outside the gene matches: 3. The CDR3 here is CASSPGQDHYGYTF. CDR3 coding DNA: TGTGCCAGCTCACCGGGACAGGACCACTATGGCTACACCTTC.

The rearrangement joins TRBV15 to TRBJ1-2; 8 bases fit TRBD1. The trim removed 1 base at V and 5 bases at J, leaving 6 bases unmatched. The CDR3 is 15 residues long. The germline gives CDR1 LNHNV, CDR2 YYDKDF (reference sequence). CDR3 sequence (DNA): TGTGCCACCAGCAGAGGTCGGGACAGGAATTATGGCTACACCTTC. Residues: CATSRGRDRNYGYTF.

The genes are TRBV25-1 and TRBJ1-1, with D unclear. Trimming took off 6 bases at V and 11 bases at J, with 16 bases between the two ends. The CDR3 runs 12 residues. Germline lookup yields CDR1 MGHDK and CDR2 SYGVNS. The CDR3 loop is CASRADGQRAFF. The CDR3 nucleotides read TGTGCCAGCAGGGCGGATGGCCAGCGGGCTTTCTTT.

The chain is built from TRBV12-5 and TRBJ1-2, with 10 nucleotides matching TRBD1. V lost 3 bases, J lost 2 bases, and 9 bases stayed unmatched. CDR3 size: 17 residues. Germline V gene data show CDR1 as LGHNT and CDR2 as FRNRAP. This CDR3 is CASGFHSGTGANYGYTF. CDR3 DNA sequence: TGTGCTAGTGGTTTCCATTCCGGGACAGGGGCGAACTATGGCTACACCTTC.